This entry describes one TCR beta chain. This clone was picked up a small number of times. The clone's antigen remains unknown. There are no base qualities to consult, and no much larger clone falls within one base. The sample belongs to a study of tumor-infiltrating lymphocytes in localized non-small cell lung cancer (TCRdb year 2021). The study in broad terms: The cohort included patients whose samples were collected after neoadjuvant chemotherapy, as well as both smokers and never-smokers and several histologies. Each patient contributed resected tumor tissue and uninvolved lung tissue from the same patient, described as non-adjacent to the tumor. The paired tumor versus uninvolved lung comparison of immunoSEQ T-cell fraction included some 54 patients. TCR sequencing was one of several integrated assays, alongside flow cytometry, multiplex immunofluorescence, RNA-seq, exome sequencing and proteomics, applied to the same patients. The overall ICON cohort was composed of 150 surgical patients with localized non-small cell lung cancer whose tumors were resected. The research as a whole found: Higher T cell infiltration in tumors than in uninvolved lung tissue was supported by TCRbeta sequencing, consistent with immunofluorescence CD3 counts. TCR-derived T-cell fraction did not differ between the flow cytometry-defined immunotypes IM1 (good prognosis) and IM2 (poor prognosis). Different pieces of the same tissue were used for different assays, so technical variation could not be separated from intratumor heterogeneity. Assay coverage varied across patients depending on available tissue quantity, so only a subset of the cohort had TCR sequencing.

TCR sequencing with the immunoSEQ assay provided the T-cell fraction in tumor and uninvolved lung tissue. The study's processing was this. For survival analysis, patients were divided into high (upper tertile) and low (lower two tertiles) T-cell fraction groups, which were compared by log-rank test. A signed-rank test was used to test differences in T-cell fraction between paired tumor and uninvolved lung samples. In TCRdb, the immuneACCESS table is reduced to in-frame sequences with V and J assigned. These tables do not hold every clone; where another copy was compared, an unresolved V gene accounts for under half, and the others remain unexplained. The D gene and trimming were derived from the DNA, and the V and J assignments and clone size from that table. In all, the sample holds 3,600 or so clones, and over 45% of those were seen once. Around 13% of the sample comes from the top ten. Enrollment in ICON was initiated in 2016, and the last patient was enrolled in 2018. Fresh tumor and matched uninvolved tissue for in-depth immune analyses, including TCR sequencing, were collected from a subcohort of 65 to 80 patients. DNA isolated from bulk tissue, without cell sorting, was used for TCR sequencing.

The germline V gene (reference sequence) gives CDR1 as LNHDA and CDR2 as SQIVND. After removal of 3 bases from V and 8 bases from J, the junction retains 9 bases not matched to a gene. The CDR3, from cysteine to phenylalanine, totals 15 residues. Only the CDR3 DNA is retained, 45 bases long and in frame from the first base. Material: uninvolved lung tissue not adjacent to the tumor. The TCR originated in a human donor with non-small cell lung cancer. The V gene is TRBV19 and the J gene is TRBJ1-5; 8 central nucleotides agree with TRBD1. The base sequence is TGTGCCAGTAGTATCGGGACAGGCCGAAGGGAGCCCCAGCATTTT. Its coded protein is CASSIGTGRREPQHF.